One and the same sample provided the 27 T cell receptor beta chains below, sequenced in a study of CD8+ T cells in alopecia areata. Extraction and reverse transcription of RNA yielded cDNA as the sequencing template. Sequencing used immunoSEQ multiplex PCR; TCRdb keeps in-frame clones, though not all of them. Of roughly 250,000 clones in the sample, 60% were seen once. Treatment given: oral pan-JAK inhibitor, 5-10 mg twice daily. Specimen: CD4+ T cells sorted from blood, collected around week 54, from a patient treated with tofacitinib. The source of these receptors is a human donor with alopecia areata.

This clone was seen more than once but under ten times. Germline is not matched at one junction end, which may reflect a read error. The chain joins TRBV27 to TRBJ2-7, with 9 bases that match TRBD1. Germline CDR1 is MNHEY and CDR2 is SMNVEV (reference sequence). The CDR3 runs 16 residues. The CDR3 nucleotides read TGTGCCAGCAGCTTATGGGGACCGGGACAGGGAGGGGAGCAGTACTTC. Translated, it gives CASSLWGPGQGGEQYF.

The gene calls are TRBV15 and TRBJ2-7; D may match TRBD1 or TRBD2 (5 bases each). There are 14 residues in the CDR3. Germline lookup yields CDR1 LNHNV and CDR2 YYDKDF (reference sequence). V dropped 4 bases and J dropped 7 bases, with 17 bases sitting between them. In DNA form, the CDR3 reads TGTGCCACCAGCAAGGGACGGACCCTATTTGAGCAGTACTTC. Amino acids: CATSKGRTLFEQYF. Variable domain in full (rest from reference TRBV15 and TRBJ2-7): DAMVIQNPRYQVTQFGKPVTLSCSQTLNHNVMYWYQQKSSQAPKLLFHYYDKDFNNEADTPDNFQSRRPNTSFCFLDIRSPGLGDTAMYLCATSKGRTLFEQYFGPGTRLTVT.

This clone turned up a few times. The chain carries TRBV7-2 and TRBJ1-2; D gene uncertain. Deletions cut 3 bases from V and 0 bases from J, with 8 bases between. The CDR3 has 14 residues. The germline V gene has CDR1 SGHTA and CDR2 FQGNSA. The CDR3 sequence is CASSFITTNYGYTF. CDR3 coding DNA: TGTGCCAGCAGCTTTATTACAACTAACTATGGCTACACCTTC.

CDR3 amino acids: CASSVSANSNQPQHF. In DNA form, the CDR3 reads TGTGCCAGCAGCGTATCAGCAAATAGCAATCAGCCCCAGCATTTT. The chain links TRBV9 to TRBJ1-5; D not resolved. The CDR3 spans 15 residues. The ends were cut back, 1 base at V and 0 bases at J, with 8 bases in the middle. From germline, CDR1 is SGDLS and CDR2 YYNGEE.

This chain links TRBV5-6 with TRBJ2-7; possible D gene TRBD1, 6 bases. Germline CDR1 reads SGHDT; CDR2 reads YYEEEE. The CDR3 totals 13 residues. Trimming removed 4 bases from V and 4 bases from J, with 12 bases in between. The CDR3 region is CASSIDRSYEQYF. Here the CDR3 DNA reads TGTGCCAGCAGCATCGACAGGAGTTACGAGCAGTACTTC. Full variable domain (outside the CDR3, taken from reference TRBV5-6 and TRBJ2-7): DAGVTQSPTHLIKTRGQQVTLRCSPKSGHDTVSWYQQALGQGPQFIFQYYEEEERQRGNFPDRFSGHQFPNYSSELNVNALLLGDSALYLCASSIDRSYEQYFGPGTRLTVT.

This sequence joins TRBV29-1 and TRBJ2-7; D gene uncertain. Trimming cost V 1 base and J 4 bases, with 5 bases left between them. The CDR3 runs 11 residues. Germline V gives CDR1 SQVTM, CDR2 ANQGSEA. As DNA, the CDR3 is TGCAGCGTTGAAGCAAGGTACGAGCAGTACTTC. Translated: CSVEARYEQYF.

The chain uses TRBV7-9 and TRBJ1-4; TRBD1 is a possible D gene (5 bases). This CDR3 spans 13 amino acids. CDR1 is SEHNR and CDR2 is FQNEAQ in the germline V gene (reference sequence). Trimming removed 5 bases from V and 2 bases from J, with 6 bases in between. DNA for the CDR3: TGTGCCAGCAGCCGGGACACTAATGAAAAACTGTTTTTT. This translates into CASSRDTNEKLFF.

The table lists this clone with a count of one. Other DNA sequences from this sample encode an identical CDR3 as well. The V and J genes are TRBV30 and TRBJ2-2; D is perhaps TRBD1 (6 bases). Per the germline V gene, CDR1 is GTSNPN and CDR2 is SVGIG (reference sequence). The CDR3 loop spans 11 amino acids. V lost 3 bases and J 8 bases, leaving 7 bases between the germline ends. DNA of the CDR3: TGTGCCTGGAGGGACAGTGGGGAGCTGTTTTTT. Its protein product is CAWRDSGELFF. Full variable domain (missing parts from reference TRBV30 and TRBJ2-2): SQTIHQWPATLVQPVGSPLSLECTVEGTSNPNLYWYRQAAGRGLQLLFYSVGIGQISSEVPQNLSASRPQDRQFILSSKKLLLSDSGFYLCAWRDSGELFFGEGSRLTVL.

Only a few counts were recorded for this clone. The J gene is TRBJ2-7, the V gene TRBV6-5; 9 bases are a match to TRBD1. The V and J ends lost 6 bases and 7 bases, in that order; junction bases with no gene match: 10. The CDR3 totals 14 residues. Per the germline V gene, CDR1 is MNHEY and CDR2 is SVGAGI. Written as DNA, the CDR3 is TGTGCCAGCAGAACCGGGACAGGGTTAGATGAGCAGTACTTC. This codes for CASRTGTGLDEQYF.

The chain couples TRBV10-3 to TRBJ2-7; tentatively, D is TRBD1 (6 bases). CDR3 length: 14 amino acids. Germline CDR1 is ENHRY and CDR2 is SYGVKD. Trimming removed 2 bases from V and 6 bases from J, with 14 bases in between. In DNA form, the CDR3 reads TGTGCCATCAGTGAGACCGCAGGGGTTACCGAGCAGTACTTC. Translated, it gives CAISETAGVTEQYF.

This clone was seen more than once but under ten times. The DNA for the CDR3 is TGCAGCGGTGACAGGGGGGTTGGAGAGACCCAGTACTTC. It specifies CSGDRGVGETQYF. V is TRBV29-1 and J is TRBJ2-5; 9 bases align to TRBD1. Germline V gene data show CDR1 as SQVTM and CDR2 as ANQGSEA. V dropped 7 bases and J dropped 4; count of bases not matched to a gene: 7. The CDR3 spans 13 residues.

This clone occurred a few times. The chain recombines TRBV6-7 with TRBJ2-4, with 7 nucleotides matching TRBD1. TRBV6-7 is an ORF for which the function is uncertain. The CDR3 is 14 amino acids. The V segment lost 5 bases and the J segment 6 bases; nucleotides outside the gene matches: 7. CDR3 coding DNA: TGTGCCAGCAGTAAAACAGGGGCAGGAAACATTCAGTACTTC. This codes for CASSKTGAGNIQYF.

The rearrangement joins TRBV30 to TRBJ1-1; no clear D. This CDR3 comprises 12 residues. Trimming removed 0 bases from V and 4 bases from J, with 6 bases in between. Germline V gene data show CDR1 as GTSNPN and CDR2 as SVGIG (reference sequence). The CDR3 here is CAWSVVSTEAFF. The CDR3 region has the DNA TGTGCCTGGAGTGTCGTATCCACTGAAGCTTTCTTT. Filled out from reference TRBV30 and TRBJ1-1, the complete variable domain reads SQTIHQWPATLVQPVGSPLSLECTVEGTSNPNLYWYRQAAGRGLQLLFYSVGIGQISSEVPQNLSASRPQDRQFILSSKKLLLSDSGFYLCAWSVVSTEAFFGQGTRLTVV.

The CDR3: CASSRRSTGSSYNEQFF. CDR3 DNA sequence: TGTGCCAGCAGCCGTAGATCGACAGGGAGCTCCTACAATGAGCAGTTCTTC. This chain connects TRBV5-6 to TRBJ2-1, with 7 nucleotides matching TRBD1. V was clipped by 4 bases and J by 0 bases; unmatched bases: 10. This CDR3 is 17 amino acids long. In germline, CDR1 is SGHDT, CDR2 YYEEEE.

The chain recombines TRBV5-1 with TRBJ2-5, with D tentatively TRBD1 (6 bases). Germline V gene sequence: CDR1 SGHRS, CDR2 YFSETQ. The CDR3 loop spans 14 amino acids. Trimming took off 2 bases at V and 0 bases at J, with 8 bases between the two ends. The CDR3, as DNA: TGCGCCAGCAGCTTACAGGGCAACCAAGAGACCCAGTACTTC. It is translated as CASSLQGNQETQYF. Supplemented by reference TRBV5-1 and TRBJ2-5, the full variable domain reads KAGVTQTPRYLIKTRGQQVTLSCSPISGHRSVSWYQQTPGQGLQFLFEYFSETQRNKGNFPGRFSGRQFSNSRSEMNVSTLELGDSALYLCASSLQGNQETQYFGPGTRLLVL.

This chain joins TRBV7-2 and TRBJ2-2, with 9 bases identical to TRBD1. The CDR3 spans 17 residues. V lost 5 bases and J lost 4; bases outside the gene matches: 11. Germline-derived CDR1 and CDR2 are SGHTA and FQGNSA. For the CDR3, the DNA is TGTGCCAGCAGCCTATCCGAACAGGGGGCCGGCACCGGGGAGCTGTTTTTT. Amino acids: CASSLSEQGAGTGELFF.

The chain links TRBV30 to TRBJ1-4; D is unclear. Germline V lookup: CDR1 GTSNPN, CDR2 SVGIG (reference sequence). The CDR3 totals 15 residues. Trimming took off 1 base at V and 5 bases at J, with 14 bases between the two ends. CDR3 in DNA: TGTGCCTGGAGTGAGATTGGACGGCCGAATGAAAAACTGTTTTTT. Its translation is CAWSEIGRPNEKLFF.

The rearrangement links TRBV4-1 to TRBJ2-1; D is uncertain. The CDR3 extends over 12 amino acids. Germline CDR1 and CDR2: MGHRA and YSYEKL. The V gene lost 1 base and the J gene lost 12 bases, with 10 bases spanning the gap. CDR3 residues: CASSQVGLGQFF. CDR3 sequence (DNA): TGCGCCAGCAGCCAAGTAGGTTTGGGGCAGTTCTTC.

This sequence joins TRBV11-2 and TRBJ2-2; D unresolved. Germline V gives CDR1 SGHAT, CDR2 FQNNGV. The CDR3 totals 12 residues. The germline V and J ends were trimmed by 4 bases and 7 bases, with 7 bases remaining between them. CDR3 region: CASSSANGELFF. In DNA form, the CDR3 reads TGTGCCAGCAGCTCGGCCAACGGGGAGCTGTTTTTT.

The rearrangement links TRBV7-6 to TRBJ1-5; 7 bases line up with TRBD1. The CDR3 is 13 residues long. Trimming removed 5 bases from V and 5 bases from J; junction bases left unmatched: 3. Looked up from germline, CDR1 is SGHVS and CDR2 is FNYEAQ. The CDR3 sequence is CASSPDRDQPQHF. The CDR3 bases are TGTGCCAGCAGCCCCGACAGGGATCAGCCCCAGCATTTT.

The CDR3 protein is CASSLGTGQAYGYTF. The CDR3 DNA reads as TGTGCCAGCAGCTTAGGGACAGGGCAGGCCTATGGCTACACCTTC. The chain couples TRBV7-9 to TRBJ1-2, with 8 bases fitting TRBD1. V trimming: 1 base; J trimming: 4 bases; junction bases outside the gene matches: 5. The V gene's germline CDR1 is SEHNR and CDR2 FQNEAQ (reference sequence). The CDR3 has 15 amino acids.

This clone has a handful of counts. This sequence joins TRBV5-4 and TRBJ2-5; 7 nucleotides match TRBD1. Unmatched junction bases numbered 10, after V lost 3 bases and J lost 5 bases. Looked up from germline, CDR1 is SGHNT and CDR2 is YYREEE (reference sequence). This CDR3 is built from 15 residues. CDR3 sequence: CASSWTGQRGETQYF. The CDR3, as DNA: TGTGCCAGCAGCTGGACGGGACAGCGCGGGGAGACCCAGTACTTC.

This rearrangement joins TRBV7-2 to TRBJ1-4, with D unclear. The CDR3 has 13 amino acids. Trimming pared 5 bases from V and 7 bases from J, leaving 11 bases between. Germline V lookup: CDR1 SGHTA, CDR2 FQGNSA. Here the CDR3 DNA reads TGTGCCAGCAGCAGACCAGGCGCTGAAAAACTGTTTTTT. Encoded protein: CASSRPGAEKLFF.

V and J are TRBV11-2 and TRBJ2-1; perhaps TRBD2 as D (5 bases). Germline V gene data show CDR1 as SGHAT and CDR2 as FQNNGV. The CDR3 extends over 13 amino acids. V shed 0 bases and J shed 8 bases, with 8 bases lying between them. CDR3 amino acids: CASSLERGYEQFF. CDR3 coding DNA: TGTGCCAGCAGCTTAGAAAGAGGGTATGAGCAGTTCTTC.

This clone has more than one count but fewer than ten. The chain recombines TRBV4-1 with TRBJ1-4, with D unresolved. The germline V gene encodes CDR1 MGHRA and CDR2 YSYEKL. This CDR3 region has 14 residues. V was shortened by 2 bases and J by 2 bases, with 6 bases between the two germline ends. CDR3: CASSQSRTNEKLFF. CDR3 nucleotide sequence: TGCGCCAGCAGCCAAAGCAGGACTAATGAAAAACTGTTTTTT.

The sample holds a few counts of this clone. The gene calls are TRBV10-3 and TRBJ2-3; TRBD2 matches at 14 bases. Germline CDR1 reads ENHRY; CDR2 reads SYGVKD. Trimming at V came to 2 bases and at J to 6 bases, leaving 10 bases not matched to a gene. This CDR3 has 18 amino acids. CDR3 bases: TGTGCCATCAGTGAGGCGAGGACTAGCGGGGGGACCCCGGATACGCAGTATTTT. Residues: CAISEARTSGGTPDTQYF.

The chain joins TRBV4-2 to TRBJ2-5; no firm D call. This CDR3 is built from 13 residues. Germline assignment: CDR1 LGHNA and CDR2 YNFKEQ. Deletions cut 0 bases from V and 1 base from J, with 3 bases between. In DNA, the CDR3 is TGTGCCAGCAGCCAAGACTTCCAAGAGACCCAGTACTTC. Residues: CASSQDFQETQYF.